Below, 9 T cell receptor beta chains from the same sample are listed, as sequenced in a study of CD8+CD57+ T cells in acquired aplastic anemia. For sequencing, patients were chosen who had shown expansion of CD8+CD57+ cells by flow cytometry. Using genomic DNA as the template, TCR beta VDJ and CDR3 profiling was carried out. TCRdb processed the reads anew with MiXCR; each CDR3 protein has one entry. The data hold around 79,000 distinct CDR3 sequences, with 70% observed a single time. The sample consisted of sorted CD4+, CD8+, or CD8+CD57+ T cells (not recorded which) from PBMCs. The source is a human donor with aplastic anemia.

The chain employs TRBV14 and TRBJ1-2; possibly TRBD1 for D (6 bases). This CDR3 has 11 amino acids. The germline V gene has CDR1 SGHDN and CDR2 FVKESK. V was shortened by 4 bases and J by 8 bases, with 8 bases between the two germline ends. The chain's CDR3 is CASSPGAGYTF. The CDR3 DNA sequence: TGTGCCAGCAGCCCGGGGGCGGGCTACACCTTC.

This clonotype was picked up a small number of times. The chain recombines TRBV4-2 with TRBJ2-1; 7 nucleotides align to TRBD2. CDR3 length: 15 amino acids. The trim removed 1 base at V and 2 bases at J, leaving 2 bases unmatched. Germline CDR1 and CDR2: LGHNA and YNFKEQ. CDR3 sequence reads: CASSQALAAYNEQFF. In nucleotides, the CDR3 is TGTGCCAGCAGCCAAGCCCTAGCGGCCTACAATGAGCAGTTCTTC.

The V gene is TRBV19, the J gene TRBJ2-7, with D perhaps matching TRBD2 (5 bases). Germline V CDR1 and CDR2: LNHDA, SQIVND (reference sequence). CDR3 length: 15 amino acids. Between the trimmed V and J ends, which lost 6 bases and 2 bases, there was a span of 17 bases. CDR3 coding DNA: TGTGCCAGTAGACCCTTTGCTCTGGGAGCCTACGAGCAGTACTTC. Amino acids: CASRPFALGAYEQYF.

This chain uses TRBV20-1 with TRBJ1-1; D uncertain. The CDR3 has 13 residues. The V and J ends lost 6 bases and 0 bases respectively, with 11 bases between them. CDR1 and CDR2 from the germline V gene are DFQATT and SNEGSKA (reference sequence). The CDR3 spells CSAHGLMNTEAFF. CDR3 coding DNA: TGCAGTGCCCATGGACTGATGAACACTGAAGCTTTCTTT.

The chain combines TRBV5-4 with TRBJ2-5; 8 bases fit TRBD1. V dropped 4 bases and J dropped 4; count of bases not matched to a gene: 9. The CDR3 sequence is 15 residues long. Per germline, CDR1 SGHNT and CDR2 YYREEE (reference sequence). CDR3 nucleotides: TGTGCCAGCAGCGTAGGACAGGGATGGAGAGAGACCCAGTACTTC. Its protein is CASSVGQGWRETQYF.

The chain has TRBV9 and TRBJ2-1; D ambiguous. V was trimmed by 2 bases and J by 7 bases, leaving 7 bases between them. This CDR3 has 12 amino acids. In germline, CDR1 is SGDLS, CDR2 YYNGEE. CDR3 protein: CASSVAWNEQFF. The CDR3 bases are TGTGCCAGCAGCGTGGCGTGGAATGAGCAGTTCTTC.

This chain uses TRBV2 with TRBJ2-3; D is uncertain. The V and J ends lost 0 bases and 3 bases respectively, with 7 bases between them. This CDR3 has 14 amino acids. Germline assignment: CDR1 SNHLY and CDR2 FYNNEI. For the CDR3, the DNA is TGTGCCAGCAGTGAAGCGCTTTTTACAGATACGCAGTATTTT. It is translated as CASSEALFTDTQYF.

This clonotype was recorded once. The chain has TRBV14 and TRBJ2-1; D is unclear. Germline V gene sequence: CDR1 SGHDN, CDR2 FVKESK. Deletions cut 2 bases from V and 1 base from J, with 21 bases between. The CDR3 runs to 19 residues. Here the CDR3 DNA reads TGTGCCAGCAGCCAATTTTCCAGCGTGGGAAGGCCATCCTACAATGAGCAGTTCTTC. Its protein is CASSQFSSVGRPSYNEQFF. The variable domain in full, completed from reference TRBV14 and TRBJ2-1, reads EAGVTQFPSHSVIEKGQTVTLRCDPISGHDNLYWYRRVMGKEIKFLLHFVKESKQDESGMPNNRFLAERTGGTYSTLKVQPAELEDSGVYFCASSQFSSVGRPSYNEQFFGPGTRLTVL.

With regard to this clonotype: This may be a read error: a much more frequent sequence differs by one nucleotide. J is TRBJ2-7 and V is TRBV3-1, with 13 bases aligning to TRBD2. The CDR3 totals 18 residues. Germline V lookup: CDR1 LGHDT, CDR2 YNNKEL (reference sequence). The CDR3 reads CAGSQRTSGSGRYYEQYF. In nucleotides, the CDR3 is TGTGCCGGCAGCCAAAGGACTAGCGGGAGTGGGAGATACTACGAGCAGTACTTC.